This TCR beta chain was retrieved from a study of T cell responses to AZD1222 COVID-19 vaccine. Broader study findings: Of spike-specific TCRs, nearly half reportedly target regions left unmutated in variants. It was only after the peak T cell response that any repertoires were sampled. Baseline seropositives among AZD1222 recipients totaled only five to seven. Clonal diversity may have been underestimated in mostly white British donors.

This CDR3 is 13 amino acids long. The V end was cut by 4 bases, the J end by 5 bases, with 9 bases between. Germline lookup yields CDR1 MRHNA and CDR2 SNTAGT. This clone came up a few times. The target antigen is unknown. TCRdb's table, derived via immunoSEQ multiplex PCR, lists solely in-frame clones and lacks some. The table includes some 120,000 clones, 88% detected once. The sequence came from an adult in good health. The genes are TRBV6-4 and TRBJ1-5; D is perhaps TRBD1 (5 bases). The sequenced sample was peripheral blood, obtained on day 0 of AZD1222 vaccination. The DNA for the CDR3 is TGTGCCAGCAGTGTGGGAGGGGATCAGCCCCAGCATTTT. Translation: CASSVGGDQPQHF.